These T cell receptor beta chains were read from a single sample in a study of CD8 T cells in Susac syndrome. Each CDR3 protein gets one entry after TCRdb re-called the immunoSEQ multiplex PCR reads with MiXCR. The table includes just under 150,000 distinct CDR3 sequences, approximately 95% detected once. Sequenced input: CD4+ T cells from PBMCs. The receptors stem from a human donor in good health. Each CDR3 is given with its conserved first and last residue. The D gene is left open where the match is weak. Clone size, where shown, is once, few, many, or a class for clones that have expanded.

j_call clone_size d_call v_call cdr3_nt cdr3_aa
TRBJ2-5 NA NA TRBV3-1 TGTGCCAGCAGCCAAGAGGGTCGGACAGCCCAAGAGACCCAGTACTTC CASSQEGRTAQETQYF
TRBJ1-2 NA TRBD1 TRBV7-9 TGTGCCAGCAGCTTAGTGCAGGGGGACAATGGCTACACCTTC CASSLVQGDNGYTF
TRBJ1-1 NA NA TRBV5-6 TGTGCCAGCAGCTTGGTGGTGGGTTCGCGGACTTTCTTT CASSLVVGSRTFF
TRBJ2-1 NA NA TRBV5-1 TGCGCCAGCAGGCGGGACTCCTACAATGAGCAGTTCTTC CASRRDSYNEQFF
TRBJ2-2 NA NA TRBV2 TGTGCCAGCAAGTACAATTCGGACACCGGGGAGCTGTTTTTT CASKYNSDTGELFF
TRBJ1-1 NA TRBD1 TRBV7-8 TGTGCCAGCAGCTTAGCTTTTGAGGGGGCCTCGCAAGCTTTCTTT CASSLAFEGASQAFF
TRBJ2-5 NA NA TRBV10-3 TGTGCCATCAGTGAGTCGATTCTTATGGGGACAAAAGAGACCCAGTACTTC CAISESILMGTKETQYF
TRBJ1-2 NA TRBD1 TRBV5-1 TGCGCCAGCAGCCAAAGACAGGGGGCAGGGGGCTACACCTTC CASSQRQGAGGYTF
TRBJ2-2 NA NA TRBV5-1 TGCGCCAGCTTTGGACAGCTGAACACCGGGGAGCTGTTTTTT CASFGQLNTGELFF
TRBJ2-1 NA NA TRBV12-3/TRBV12-4 TGTGCCAGCAGTTCTTCAGGGTGGGGGCACAATGAGCAGTTCTTC CASSSSGWGHNEQFF
TRBJ1-4 once NA TRBV20-1 TGCAGTGCTAGCGGACCGGGAGAAAAACTGTTTTTT CSASGPGEKLFF
TRBJ1-1 NA NA TRBV9 TGTGCCAGCAGCAAAGTAGGGGGGGCGGACACTGAAGCTTTCTTT CASSKVGGADTEAFF
TRBJ2-7 NA NA TRBV25-1 TGTGCCAGCAGTAGTCGACCTACCTACGAGCAGTACTTC CASSSRPTYEQYF
TRBJ1-2 NA NA TRBV19 TGTGCCAGTACCCCAAATTGGAGGGGCGACTATGGCTACACCTTC CASTPNWRGDYGYTF
TRBJ2-1 few TRBD1 TRBV7-2 TGTGCCAGCAGCTTTAAGACGGACAGGTACAATGAGCAGTTCTTC CASSFKTDRYNEQFF
TRBJ2-3 NA TRBD2 TRBV6-5 TGTGCCAGCAGGCGGGGGACTAGCACAGATACGCAGTATTTT CASRRGTSTDTQYF
TRBJ1-1 NA NA TRBV15 TGTGCCACCAGCAGAGATAGGGTACGGGCTTTCTTT CATSRDRVRAFF
TRBJ2-5 NA NA TRBV30 TGTGCCTGGAGTGTACCTGTCTACGGCCAAGAGACCCAGTACTTC CAWSVPVYGQETQYF
TRBJ2-6 NA NA TRBV5-5 TGTGCCAGCACTAGGGGACCTGGGGCCAACGTCCTGACTTTC CASTRGPGANVLTF
TRBJ2-7 NA NA TRBV6-1 TGTGCCAGCAGTGGTGTGGACTCCTACGAGCAGTACTTC CASSGVDSYEQYF
TRBJ1-1 NA NA TRBV29-1 TGCAGCGTTGAGGAGGGTCCGGAAGGCACTGAAGCTTTCTTT CSVEEGPEGTEAFF
TRBJ2-2 NA TRBD2 TRBV7-6 TGTGCCAGCAGCCCGCTAGCGGGAGGGAACACCGGGGAGCTGTTTTTT CASSPLAGGNTGELFF
TRBJ2-7 NA NA TRBV29-1 TGCAGCGTTCGAGGGGTGGGCGGGACTTCCTACGAGCAGTACTTC CSVRGVGGTSYEQYF
TRBJ2-3 NA NA TRBV20-1 TGCAGTGCTAGAGATCTTGGGGCAGATACGCAGTATTTT CSARDLGADTQYF
TRBJ2-7 NA NA TRBV13 TGTGCCAGCAGCTTAAATGCGGACTACGAGCAGTACTTC CASSLNADYEQYF
TRBJ2-6 NA NA TRBV20-1 TGCAGTGCGCGGAAAGAAAACTCTGGGGCCAACGTCCTGACTTTC CSARKENSGANVLTF
TRBJ2-1 NA NA TRBV18 TGTGCCAGCTCACCAGAGTCCGGGACCGCTGGGTTCTTC CASSPESGTAGFF
TRBJ1-5 NA TRBD1 TRBV20-1 TGCAGTGCCCCCGGGACAGTCAATCAGCCCCAGCATTTT CSAPGTVNQPQHF
TRBJ2-7 NA NA TRBV21-1 TGTGCCAGCAGCAAAGGCTGGCAGGGGTCTCGCGAGCAGTACTTC CASSKGWQGSREQYF
TRBJ2-3 NA NA TRBV29-1 TGCAGCGTTGAGGGAAGAGCAGCACCAGTGGGAACAGATACGCAGTATTTT CSVEGRAAPVGTDTQYF
TRBJ2-2 NA NA TRBV7-7 TGTGCTAGCAGCAGAGAGACCAACACCGGGGAGCTGTTTTTT CASSRETNTGELFF
TRBJ2-1 NA NA TRBV5-1 TGCGCCAGCAGGGTGAGGACTATAATCGATGAGCAGTTCTTC CASRVRTIIDEQFF
TRBJ2-7 few NA TRBV7-8 TGTGCCACCACGAATGTGCAGCAAAGCTACGAGCAGTACTTC CATTNVQQSYEQYF
TRBJ2-5 NA TRBD2 TRBV9 TGTGCCAGCAGCGTAGGGAGCGGGAGACTTGAGACCCAGTACTTC CASSVGSGRLETQYF
TRBJ1-1 NA TRBD1 TRBV20-1 TGCAGTGCTACCGGGGACAGCCGCCGATCGACTGAAGCTTTCTTT CSATGDSRRSTEAFF